This T cell receptor (beta chain) was sequenced in a study of T-cell memory formation after mild COVID-19. Across the study: TCR clusters showed largely donor specificity. Overall study findings and caveats: Clones shrinking between day 15 and 85 showed a balanced CD4/CD8 split, and those that grew later tilted toward CD4+. Pre-infection memory held some responding clones, suggesting pre-existing cross-reactive T cells responded. CM and EM subsets held most contracting CD4+ clones; EMRA held CD8+ ones.

Via MiXCR, TCRdb re-called the 5' RACE reads, giving one row per CDR3 protein. Altogether 300,000 to 350,000 distinct CDR3 sequences are present, roughly 13% being singletons, with the ten largest covering 20% to 25%. The CDR3 is made up of 15 amino acids. V gave up 3 bases and J gave up 1 base, with 11 bases separating them. CDR1 SGHRS and CDR2 YFSETQ come from the germline V gene. As concerns this clonotype: The target antigen is unknown.

Sequenced input: PBMCs or a T cell subset sorted from them (not recorded which). The chain links TRBV5-1 to TRBJ1-5; TRBD1 is a possible D gene (5 bases). The sequence was obtained from a young man who had mild COVID-19 (a few samples of this study predate the infection). Cell type and time point are not known. The CDR3 DNA reads TGCGCCAGCAGCTGGGGCGGGGGGAGCAATCAGCCCCAGCATTTT. Amino acids: CASSWGGGSNQPQHF. Together with reference TRBV5-1 and TRBJ1-5, the CDR3 gives the full variable domain: KAGVTQTPRYLIKTRGQQVTLSCSPISGHRSVSWYQQTPGQGLQFLFEYFSETQRNKGNFPGRFSGRQFSNSRSEMNVSTLELGDSALYLCASSWGGGSNQPQHFGDGTRLSIL.